What follows is one T cell receptor beta chain and its context. Its antigen is unknown. The V and J ends lost 4 bases and 2 bases, in that order; junction bases with no gene match: 11. The CDR3 totals 16 residues. Germline CDR1 SGDLS, CDR2 YYNGEE. Profiling relied on immunoSEQ multiplex PCR, and the TCRdb table lists in-frame clones only, not all of them. The top ten clones hold under 13% of a sample with roughly 31,000 clones, 80% to 90% of them seen once. This entry comes from a study of T cells in localized non-small cell lung cancer. Findings and limits, study-wide: Tumor samples were not multi-region, leaving intratumor heterogeneity unexcluded. Exceeding tumor, uninvolved adjacent lung had the highest T cell clonality. Adjacent lung tissue had a median around 50 of the top 100 clones found in the tumor.

This chain joins TRBV9 and TRBJ2-5; TRBD2 agrees at 7 bases. The sequence was obtained from a woman aged 40-70 years with stage I lung adenocarcinoma. The material sequenced was peripheral blood, taken before any cancer treatment. The CDR3 DNA reads TGTGCCAGCAGCCCCTGGTCTTTGGGAGGGCAAGAGACCCAGTACTTC. It encodes CASSPWSLGGQETQYF. The variable domain in full, with the rest retrieved from reference TRBV9 and TRBJ2-5, is DSGVTQTPKHLITATGQRVTLRCSPRSGDLSVYWYQQSLDQGLQFLIQYYNGEERAKGNILERFSAQQFPDLHSELNLSSLELGDSALYFCASSPWSLGGQETQYFGPGTRLLVL.